The clone carrying this T cell receptor (beta chain) showed up just a few times. Its specificity is unknown. The V and J ends lost 0 bases and 2 bases respectively, with 15 bases between them. Germline CDR1 and CDR2: SGHRS and YFSETQ. This CDR3 is 16 amino acids long. TCRdb re-derived calls from the 5' RACE reads in MiXCR, one entry per CDR3 protein. The sample includes a few hundred thousand distinct CDR3 sequences, 21% of them seen just once. The entry originates in a study of T-cell memory formation after mild COVID-19. Overall study results and limits: Researchers found some responding clones in pre-infection memory, a sign that cross-reactive memory joined.

Sequenced input: PBMCs or a T cell subset sorted from them (not recorded which). The receptor was derived from an adult woman who had mild COVID-19 (a few samples of this study predate the infection). Cell type and time point are not known. The gene calls are TRBV5-1 and TRBJ2-7; maybe TRBD1 (5 bases). This CDR3 reads CASSLERSAGPYEQYF. The CDR3 DNA sequence: TGCGCCAGCAGCTTGGAAAGGTCGGCAGGGCCCTACGAGCAGTACTTC.